The sequence of this TCR beta chain was determined in a study of radiation and T cells in renal cell carcinoma. Study information: Nephrectomy followed 15 Gy stereotactic body radiation by 4 weeks.

Here immunoSEQ multiplex PCR was the method, and the copy in TCRdb shows in-frame clones only, minus some. The profile covers some 76,000 clones, with about 80% appearing a single time and 5.8% taken by the ten largest. Time point: blood 2 weeks post-SBRT. As to treatment: 15 Gy SBRT to primary tumor, nephrectomy 4 weeks later. This CDR3 has 15 amino acids. Per the germline V gene, CDR1 is WNHNN and CDR2 is SYGVQD (reference sequence). Trimming took 3 bases from V and 3 from J, leaving 13 bases between them. The V and J genes are TRBV10-1 and TRBJ2-3, with D perhaps TRBD1 or TRBD2 (5 bases each). The TCR was taken from a man aged 55-75 years with renal cell carcinoma. The sequences come from blood, collected from a patient whose treatment included radiotherapy and nephrectomy. The CDR3 DNA reads TGCGCCAGCAGTGACTATGGGACGCCAACAGATACGCAGTATTTT. It encodes CASSDYGTPTDTQYF.